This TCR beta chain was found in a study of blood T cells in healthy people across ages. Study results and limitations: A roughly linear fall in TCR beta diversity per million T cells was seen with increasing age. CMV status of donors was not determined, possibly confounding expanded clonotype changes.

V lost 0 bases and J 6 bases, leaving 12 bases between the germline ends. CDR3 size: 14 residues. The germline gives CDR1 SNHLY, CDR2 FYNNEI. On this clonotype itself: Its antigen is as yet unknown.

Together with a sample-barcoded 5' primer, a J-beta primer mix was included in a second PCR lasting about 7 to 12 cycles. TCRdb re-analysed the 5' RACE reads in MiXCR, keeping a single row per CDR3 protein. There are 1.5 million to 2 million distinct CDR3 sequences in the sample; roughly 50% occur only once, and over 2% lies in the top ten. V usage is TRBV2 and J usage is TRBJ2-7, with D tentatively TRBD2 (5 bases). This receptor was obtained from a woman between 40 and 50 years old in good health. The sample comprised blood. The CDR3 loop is CASSEALQRVEQYF. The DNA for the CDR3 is TGTGCCAGCAGTGAAGCGCTTCAGAGGGTCGAGCAGTACTTC.